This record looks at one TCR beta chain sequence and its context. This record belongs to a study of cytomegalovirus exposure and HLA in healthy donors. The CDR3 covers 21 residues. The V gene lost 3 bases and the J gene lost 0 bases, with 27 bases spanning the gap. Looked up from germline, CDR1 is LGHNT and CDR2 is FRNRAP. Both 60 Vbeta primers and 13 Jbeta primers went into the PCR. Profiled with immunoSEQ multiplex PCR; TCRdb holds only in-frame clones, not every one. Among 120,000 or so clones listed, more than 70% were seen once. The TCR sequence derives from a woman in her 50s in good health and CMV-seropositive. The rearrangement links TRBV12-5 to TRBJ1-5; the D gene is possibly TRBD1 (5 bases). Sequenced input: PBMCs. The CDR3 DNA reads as TGTGCTAGTGGTTTTTATATAGACAGCACTCAATTCTTCTATAGCAATCAGCCCCAGCATTTT. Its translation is CASGFYIDSTQFFYSNQPQHF.